The TCR beta chain described here comes from a study of blood T cell repertoires in COVID-19 (dated by TCRdb to 2018 to 2020). Regarding the study in general: Samples covering the acute and convalescent phases of COVID-19 were provided by collaborators in the United States, Italy and Spain. The prospective study material was composed of cDNA or gDNA derived from T cells, B-cell-depleted T cells, or PBMCs. Subjects who had been exposed to COVID-19, were actively infected with it, or had recovered from it provided the deeply sampled blood TCRbeta repertoires that made up the dataset. A freely available public database, intended as a resource for researchers studying the immune response to SARS-CoV-2, is where the repertoires were released. The samples were drawn from two sources: the first 160 participants of the ongoing ImmuneRACE study, and over 950 subjects contributed by 6 global collaborators. Sample metadata almost always included a de-identified subject ID, COVID-19 status, age in years and sex. Where available, HLA class I and class II types were taken from metadata supplied by the sample provider and were not determined by assay-based typing.

In Seattle, one collaborating source enrolled patients while the infection was active and tracked those patients longitudinally over the course of disease. Whole blood was collected in K2EDTA tubes by collaborating institutions according to the institutions' own protocols. For TCRbeta analysis, collaborators shipped samples as frozen whole blood, isolated PBMCs, or DNA extracted from either of those sample types. In the case of this clone: Its antigen remains unidentified. Base qualities are not provided; no much larger clone lies one nucleotide away.

The immunoSEQ Assay, a bias-controlled multiplex PCR, was used to amplify TCRbeta CDR3 regions from genomic DNA. As for the authors' bioinformatics: The number of nucleated cells in each sample was estimated from the amplification of reference gene primers within the assay. To quantify the absolute abundance of each unique TCRbeta CDR3 rearrangement, sequence reads were collapsed and filtered. Productive Simpson clonality was computed per sample as the square root of Simpson's diversity index over productive rearrangements. Here the immuneACCESS table is served through TCRdb, limited to in-frame sequences with V and J called. Missing clones are a known gap in these copies; in checked studies unresolved V genes cover under half, and the rest lacks a known reason. Clone size and V and J calls were adopted from that table, with D and trimming inferred from the DNA. The sample records about 340,000 clones, roughly 86% of which are singletons. The ten largest account for 7.3% of the sample.

What the work shows at the level of the full study, not this receptor alone: The quantity of clinical and demographic metadata differed by source and by participant and was supplied without curation.

V loses 7 bases of germline sequence and J loses 5 bases, and the interval between the two ends is 15 bases. The CDR3, from cysteine to phenylalanine, totals 14 residues. The entry retains the CDR3 DNA only, 42 bases that are in frame from base 1. The germline V gene encodes CDR1 MDHEN and CDR2 SYDVKM. This receptor was taken from a woman aged 70-85 years with COVID-19, enrolled during active disease. Specimen: peripheral blood. The V and J segments used are TRBV28 and TRBJ2-1; the best D guess is TRBD2, with 6 bases matching. The CDR3 protein is CASTLMGGDNEQFF. The DNA sequence follows: TGTGCCAGCACCCTAATGGGGGGAGACAATGAGCAGTTCTTC.